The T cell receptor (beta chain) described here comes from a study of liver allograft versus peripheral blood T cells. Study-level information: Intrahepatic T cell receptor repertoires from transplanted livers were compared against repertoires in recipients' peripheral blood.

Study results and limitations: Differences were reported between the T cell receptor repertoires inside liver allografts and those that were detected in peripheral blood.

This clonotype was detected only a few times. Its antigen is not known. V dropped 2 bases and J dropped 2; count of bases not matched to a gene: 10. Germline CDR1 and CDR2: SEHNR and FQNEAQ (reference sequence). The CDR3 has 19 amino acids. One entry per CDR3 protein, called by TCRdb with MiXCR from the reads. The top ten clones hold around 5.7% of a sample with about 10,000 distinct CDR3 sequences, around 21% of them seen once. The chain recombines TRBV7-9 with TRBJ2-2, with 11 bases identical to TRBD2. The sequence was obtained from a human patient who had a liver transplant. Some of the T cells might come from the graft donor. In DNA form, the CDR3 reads TGTGCCAGCAGCTTAAAGGAACGGCTAGCGGGAGGAAACACCGGGGAGCTGTTTTTT. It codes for CASSLKERLAGGNTGELFF.